This TCR beta chain comes out of a study of OX40 agonist ivuxolimab in advanced cancers. Germline values: CDR1 SGHAT, CDR2 FQNNGV. Trimming removed 5 bases from V and 0 bases from J, with 14 bases in between. The CDR3 covers 17 residues. Clones were sequenced by immunoSEQ multiplex PCR, and TCRdb holds only the in-frame ones, with some missing. The data hold 66,000 or so clones, with roughly 90% observed a single time. The chain has TRBV11-2 and TRBJ1-6, with D hard to call. This TCR was sampled from an adult with an advanced solid tumor such as melanoma, head and neck, liver or kidney cancer. The sequencing here drew on CD4+ or CD8+ T cells sorted from blood, taken in a trial of the OX40 agonist ivuxolimab. The DNA for the CDR3 is TGTGCCAGCAGCCCAGAGTTAACTAGCTCCTATAATTCACCCCTCCACTTT. This codes for CASSPELTSSYNSPLHF. The entire variable domain, with the rest obtained from reference TRBV11-2 and TRBJ1-6, is as follows: EAGVAQSPRYKIIEKRQSVAFWCNPISGHATLYWYQQILGQGPKLLIQFQNNGVVDDSQLPKDRFSAERLKGVDSTLKIQPAKLEDSAVYLCASSPELTSSYNSPLHFGNGTRLTVT.